A single sample gave rise to the 8 T cell receptor beta chains below, sequenced in a study of T cells in Graves' hyperthyroidism and ophthalmopathy. There were TCR beta CDR3 regions amplified from RNA transcripts. When the TCR CDR3 underwent first-round RT-PCR, the HTBI primer set was used. TCRdb used MiXCR to reprocess the multiplex PCR reads, holding one entry per CDR3 protein. This table holds about 700,000 distinct CDR3 sequences, 14% found once. Sample: blood. All receptors derive from a woman in her late teens or twenties with Graves' hyperthyroidism.

This clonotype was recorded at least ten times. V is TRBV11-2 and J is TRBJ2-3; D might be TRBD2 (7 bases). The CDR3 is 17 residues long. Germline loops: CDR1 SGHAT, CDR2 FQNNGV. Trimming removed 1 base at V and 1 base at J, with 15 bases between. CDR3 bases: TGTGCCAGCAGCTTAGTTGGGGGCGGGAGCCGCACAGATACGCAGTATTTT. As protein: CASSLVGGGSRTDTQYF.

The sample holds many counts of this clonotype. This rearrangement joins TRBV7-8 to TRBJ2-7; 10 positions match TRBD2. This CDR3 region has 15 residues. V dropped 5 bases and J dropped 6; count of bases not matched to a gene: 10. CDR1 is SGHVS and CDR2 is FQNEAQ in the germline V gene. CDR3 nucleotides: TGTGCCAGCAGCCCCCGAGCTAGCGGGAGTACCGAGCAGTACTTC. This encodes CASSPRASGSTEQYF.

In this sample, this clonotype turned up a few times. CDR3: CASSLKWELDTEAFF. For the CDR3, the DNA is TGTGCCAGCAGCTTAAAATGGGAGTTGGACACTGAAGCTTTCTTT. The rearrangement uses TRBV11-2 and TRBJ1-1; the D is unclear. The V gene's germline CDR1 is SGHAT and CDR2 FQNNGV. Trimming removed 2 bases at V and 3 bases at J, with 13 bases between. This CDR3 comprises 15 residues.

The chain employs TRBV12-3 or TRBV12-4 and TRBJ2-1, with TRBD2 matching 13 bases. Germline trimming cut 0 bases from V and 0 bases from J; bases unmatched to any gene: 5. This CDR3 has 19 residues. The DNA for the CDR3 is TGTGCCAGCAGTTTAGCGGAACTAGCGGGAGGGATCTCCTACAATGAGCAGTTCTTC. Protein: CASSLAELAGGISYNEQFF.

The chain links TRBV13 to TRBJ2-7; D may be TRBD1 (5 bases). Trimming took 5 bases from V and 2 from J, leaving 13 bases between them. The CDR3 totals 14 residues. Germline V CDR1 and CDR2: PRHDT, FYEKMQ (reference sequence). The CDR3 sequence: CASSHRRYPYEQYF. The CDR3, as DNA: TGTGCCAGCAGCCACAGGCGCTACCCCTACGAGCAGTACTTC.

Details on this clonotype: Since the CDR3 does not end with the conserved phenylalanine or tryptophan, this likely comes from a read error. The chain recombines TRBV5-5 with TRBJ1-4; D not certain. The CDR3 covers 16 residues. The ends were cut back, 7 bases at V and 0 bases at J, with 16 bases in the middle. The germline CDR1 and CDR2 sequences are SGHKS and YYEKEE (reference sequence). This chain's CDR3 is CASSPFGLATNEKLFL. CDR3 coding DNA: TGTGCCAGCTCTCCGTTCGGCCTTGCAACTAATGAAAAACTGTTTCTT.

This chain uses TRBV10-2 with TRBJ2-3; 7 bases match TRBD2. The junction had 16 bases not matched to a gene; V was cut back by 8 bases and J by 5 bases. The CDR3 sequence is 16 residues long. Germline CDR1 reads WSHSY; CDR2 reads SAAADI. DNA of the CDR3: TGCGCCAGCCTGGGGTATGCGGGAGAAGGTGGAGATACGCAGTATTTT. Translating gives CASLGYAGEGGDTQYF.

The rearrangement links TRBV18 to TRBJ2-7; D gene ambiguous. CDR1 KGHSH and CDR2 LQKENI come from the germline V gene. Trimming removed 3 bases from V and 0 bases from J, with 24 bases in between. The CDR3 extends over 19 amino acids. This chain's CDR3 is CASSPEAPRVTVFSYEQYF. The DNA of the CDR3 is TGTGCCAGCTCACCCGAAGCACCCCGGGTTACAGTGTTCTCCTACGAGCAGTACTTC.